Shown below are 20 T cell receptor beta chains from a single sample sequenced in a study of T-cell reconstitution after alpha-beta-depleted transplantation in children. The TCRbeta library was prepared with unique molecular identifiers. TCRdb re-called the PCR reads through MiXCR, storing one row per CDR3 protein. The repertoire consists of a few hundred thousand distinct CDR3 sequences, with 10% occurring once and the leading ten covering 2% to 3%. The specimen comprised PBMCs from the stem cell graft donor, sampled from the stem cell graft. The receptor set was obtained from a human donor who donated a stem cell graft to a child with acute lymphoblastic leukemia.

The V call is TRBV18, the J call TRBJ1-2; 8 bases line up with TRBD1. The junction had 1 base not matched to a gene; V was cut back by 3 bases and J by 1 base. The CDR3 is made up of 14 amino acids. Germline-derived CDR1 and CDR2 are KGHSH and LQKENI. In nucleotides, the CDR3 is TGTGCCAGCTCACCGGACAGGGTTAACTATGGCTACACCTTC. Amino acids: CASSPDRVNYGYTF.

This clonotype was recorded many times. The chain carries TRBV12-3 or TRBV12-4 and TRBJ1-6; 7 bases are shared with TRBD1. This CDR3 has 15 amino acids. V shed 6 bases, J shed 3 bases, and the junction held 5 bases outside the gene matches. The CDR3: CASSLGDSYNSPLHF. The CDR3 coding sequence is TGTGCCAGCAGCCTTGGGGACAGCTATAATTCACCCCTCCACTTT.

The CDR3 loop reads CASSRRETNEQFF. CDR3 coding DNA: TGTGCCAGCAGTCGGCGGGAGACCAATGAGCAGTTCTTC. The chain has TRBV7-2 and TRBJ2-1; TRBD2 agrees at 7 bases. The V gene's germline CDR1 is SGHTA and CDR2 FQGNSA. V gave up 6 bases and J gave up 6 bases; unmatched junction bases: 5. The CDR3 contains 13 residues.

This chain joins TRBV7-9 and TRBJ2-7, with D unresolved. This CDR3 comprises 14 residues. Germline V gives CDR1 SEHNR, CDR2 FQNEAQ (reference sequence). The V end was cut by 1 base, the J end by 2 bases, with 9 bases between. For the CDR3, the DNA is TGTGCCAGCAGCTTAGGGACGGAAGCCTACGAGCAGTACTTC. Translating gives CASSLGTEAYEQYF.

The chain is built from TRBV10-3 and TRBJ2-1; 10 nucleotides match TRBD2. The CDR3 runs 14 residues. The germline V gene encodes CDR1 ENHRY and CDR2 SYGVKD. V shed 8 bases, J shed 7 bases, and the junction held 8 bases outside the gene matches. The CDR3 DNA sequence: TGTGCCATCGGACCGGGACTAGCGTCTAATGAGCAGTTCTTC. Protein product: CAIGPGLASNEQFF.

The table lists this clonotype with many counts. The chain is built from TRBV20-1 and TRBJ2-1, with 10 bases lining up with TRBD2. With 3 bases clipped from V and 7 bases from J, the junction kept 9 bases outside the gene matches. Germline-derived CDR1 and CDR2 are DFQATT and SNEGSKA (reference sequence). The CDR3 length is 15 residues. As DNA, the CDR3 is TGCAGTGCTAGTCCTAGCGGGAGAATCAGGAATGAGCAGTTCTTC. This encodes CSASPSGRIRNEQFF.

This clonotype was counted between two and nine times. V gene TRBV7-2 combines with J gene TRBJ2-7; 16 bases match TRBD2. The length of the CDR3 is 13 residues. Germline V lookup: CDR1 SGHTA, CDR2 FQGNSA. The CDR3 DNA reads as TGTGCCAGCAGCGCGGGACTAGCGGGAGGGCTCGACGTC. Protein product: CASSAGLAGGLDV.

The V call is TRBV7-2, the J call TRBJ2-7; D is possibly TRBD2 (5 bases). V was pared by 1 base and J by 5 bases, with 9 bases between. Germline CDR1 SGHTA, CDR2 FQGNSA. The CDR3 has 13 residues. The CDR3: CASSLGTVDEQYF. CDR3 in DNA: TGTGCCAGCAGCTTAGGGACTGTCGACGAGCAGTACTTC.

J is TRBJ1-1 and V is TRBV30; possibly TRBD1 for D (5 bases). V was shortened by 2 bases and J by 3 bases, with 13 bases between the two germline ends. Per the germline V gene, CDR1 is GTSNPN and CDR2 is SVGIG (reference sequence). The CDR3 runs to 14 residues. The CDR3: CAWSLDGTYTEAFF. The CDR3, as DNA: TGTGCCTGGAGTTTAGATGGGACCTACACTGAAGCTTTCTTT.

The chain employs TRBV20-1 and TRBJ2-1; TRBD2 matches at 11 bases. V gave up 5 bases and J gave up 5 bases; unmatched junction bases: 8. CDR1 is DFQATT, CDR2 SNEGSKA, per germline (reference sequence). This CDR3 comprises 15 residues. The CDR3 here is CSAGLAGRIDNEQFF. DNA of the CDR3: TGCAGTGCTGGACTAGCGGGCCGCATTGACAATGAGCAGTTCTTC.

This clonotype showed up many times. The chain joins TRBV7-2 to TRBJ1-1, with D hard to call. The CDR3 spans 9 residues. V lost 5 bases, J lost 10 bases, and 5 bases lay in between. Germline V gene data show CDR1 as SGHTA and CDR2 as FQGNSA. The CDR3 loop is CASSRVAFF. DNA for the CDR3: TGTGCCAGCAGCCGTGTAGCTTTCTTT.

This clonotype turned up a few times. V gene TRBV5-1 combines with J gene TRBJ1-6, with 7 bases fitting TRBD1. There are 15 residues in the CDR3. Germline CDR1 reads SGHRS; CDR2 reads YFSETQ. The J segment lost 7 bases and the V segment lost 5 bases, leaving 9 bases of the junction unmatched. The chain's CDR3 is CASREGQASNSPLHF. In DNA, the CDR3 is TGCGCCAGCAGGGAAGGACAGGCAAGCAATTCACCCCTCCACTTT.

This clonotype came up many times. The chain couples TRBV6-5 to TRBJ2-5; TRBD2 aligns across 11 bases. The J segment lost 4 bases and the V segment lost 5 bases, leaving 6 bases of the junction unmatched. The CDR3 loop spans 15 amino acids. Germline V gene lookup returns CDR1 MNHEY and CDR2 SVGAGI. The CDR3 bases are TGTGCCAGCAGTATCACTAGCGGGAGTGCAGAGACCCAGTACTTC. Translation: CASSITSGSAETQYF.

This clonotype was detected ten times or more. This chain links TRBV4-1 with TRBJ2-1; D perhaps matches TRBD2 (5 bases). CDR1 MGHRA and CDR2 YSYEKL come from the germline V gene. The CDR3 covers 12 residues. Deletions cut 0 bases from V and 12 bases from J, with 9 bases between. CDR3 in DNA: TGCGCCAGCAGCCAAGATGACTATAGGCAGTTCTTC. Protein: CASSQDDYRQFF.

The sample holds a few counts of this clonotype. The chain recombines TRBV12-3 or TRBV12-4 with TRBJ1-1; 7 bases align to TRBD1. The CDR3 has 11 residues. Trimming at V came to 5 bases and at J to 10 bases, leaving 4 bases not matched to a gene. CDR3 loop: CASSTGVGAFF. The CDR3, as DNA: TGTGCCAGCAGTACAGGGGTCGGAGCTTTCTTT.

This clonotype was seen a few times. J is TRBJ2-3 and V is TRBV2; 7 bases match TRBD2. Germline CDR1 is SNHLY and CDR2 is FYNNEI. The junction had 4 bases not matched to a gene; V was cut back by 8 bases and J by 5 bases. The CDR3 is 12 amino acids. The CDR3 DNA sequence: TGTGCCAGCGTTGGGGAGGGAGATACGCAGTATTTT. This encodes CASVGEGDTQYF.

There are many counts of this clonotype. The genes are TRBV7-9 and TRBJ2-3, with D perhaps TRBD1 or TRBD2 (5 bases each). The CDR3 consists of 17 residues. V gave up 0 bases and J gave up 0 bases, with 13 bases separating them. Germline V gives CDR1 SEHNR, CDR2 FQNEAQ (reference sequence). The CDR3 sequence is CASSLAGLAVSTDTQYF. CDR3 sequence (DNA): TGTGCCAGCAGCTTAGCGGGGCTAGCAGTAAGCACAGATACGCAGTATTTT.

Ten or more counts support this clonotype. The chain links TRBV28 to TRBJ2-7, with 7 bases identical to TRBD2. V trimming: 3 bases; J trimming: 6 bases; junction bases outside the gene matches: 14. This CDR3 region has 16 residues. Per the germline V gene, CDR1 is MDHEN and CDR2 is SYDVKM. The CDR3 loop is CASSLRSWGRAAEQYF. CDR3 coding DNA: TGTGCCAGCAGTTTGAGGTCTTGGGGGAGGGCGGCCGAGCAGTACTTC.

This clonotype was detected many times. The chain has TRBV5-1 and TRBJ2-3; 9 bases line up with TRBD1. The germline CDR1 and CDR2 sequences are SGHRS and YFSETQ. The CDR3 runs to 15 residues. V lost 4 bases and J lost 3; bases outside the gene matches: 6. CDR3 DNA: TGCGCCAGCAGCCCAAGGGACAGGGCAACAGATACGCAGTATTTT. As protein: CASSPRDRATDTQYF.

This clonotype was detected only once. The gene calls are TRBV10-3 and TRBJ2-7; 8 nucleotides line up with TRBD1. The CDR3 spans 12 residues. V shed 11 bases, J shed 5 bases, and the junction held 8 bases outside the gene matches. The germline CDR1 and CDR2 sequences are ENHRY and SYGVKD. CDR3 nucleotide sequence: TGTGCCTCGGCAGGGGGCTTGAACGAGCAGTACTTC. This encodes CASAGGLNEQYF.